The 12 T cell receptor beta chains presented below share a single source sample, sequenced in a study of T cell repertoires in cytomegalovirus infection. MiXCR, run by TCRdb on the reads, gives a single entry per CDR3 protein. The sample yields a few hundred thousand distinct CDR3 sequences, about 18% seen once. Sequenced: CD8+ T cells from PBMCs. These receptor sequences come from a human donor in good health (CMV status not recorded). Some clones in this sample may be carry-over from other donors' samples.

The chain couples TRBV5-5 to TRBJ1-2, with 7 bases matching TRBD1. Germline-derived CDR1 and CDR2 are SGHKS and YYEKEE (reference sequence). The ends lost 4 bases at V and 8 bases at J; junction bases unmatched: 14. The CDR3 sequence is 15 residues long. The CDR3 loop is CASSQDRAGWTGYTF. CDR3 DNA sequence: TGTGCCAGCAGCCAAGACAGGGCCGGTTGGACGGGCTACACCTTC.

The rearrangement links TRBV6-2 or TRBV6-3 to TRBJ2-1, with TRBD1 matching 10 bases. V lost 4 bases to trimming and J lost 4 bases; unmatched junction nucleotides: 7. Germline V gives CDR1 MNHEY, CDR2 SVGEGT. CDR3 length: 16 amino acids. The CDR3 region has the DNA TGTGCCAGCAGTTTCCATAGGGACAGGGGTTACAATGAGCAGTTCTTC. This codes for CASSFHRDRGYNEQFF.

Many counts were recorded for this clonotype. The gene calls are TRBV7-2 and TRBJ2-7; 10 positions agree with TRBD1. CDR1 is SGHTA and CDR2 is FQGNSA in the germline V gene. The CDR3 consists of 13 residues. V lost 3 bases to trimming and J lost 10 bases; unmatched junction nucleotides: 6. CDR3 sequence: CASSFAGTGVQYF. The CDR3 bases are TGTGCCAGCAGCTTCGCCGGGACAGGGGTTCAGTACTTC.

The chain is built from TRBV5-6 and TRBJ2-1; D not certain. Trimming took 4 bases from V and 0 from J, leaving 11 bases between them. Germline CDR1 SGHDT, CDR2 YYEEEE. The CDR3 extends over 15 amino acids. The CDR3: CASSALPDSYNEQFF. The CDR3 coding sequence is TGTGCCAGCAGCGCTCTCCCAGACTCCTACAATGAGCAGTTCTTC.

This chain uses TRBV7-9 with TRBJ1-6; D possibly corresponds to TRBD1 (5 bases). This CDR3 has 16 residues. The V gene's germline CDR1 is SEHNR and CDR2 FQNEAQ (reference sequence). The ends were cut back, 4 bases at V and 4 bases at J, with 14 bases in the middle. The CDR3 region is CASSSGTTAYNSPLHF. The CDR3 bases are TGTGCCAGCAGCTCTGGGACCACCGCATATAATTCACCCCTCCACTTT.

This clonotype was picked up many times. This sequence joins TRBV6-1 and TRBJ2-3; 8 positions match TRBD2. CDR3 length: 16 residues. The germline V gene encodes CDR1 MNHNS and CDR2 SASEGT. The ends lost 2 bases at V and 2 bases at J; junction bases unmatched: 6. CDR3 DNA: TGTGCCAGCAGTGAACCCCCGGGGGGGGCCACAGATACGCAGTATTTT. Amino acid sequence: CASSEPPGGATDTQYF.

The chain carries TRBV28 and TRBJ1-5; 7 nucleotides match TRBD1. Trimming removed 4 bases from V and 2 bases from J; junction bases left unmatched: 5. The CDR3 length is 15 residues. CDR1 and CDR2 from the germline V gene are MDHEN and SYDVKM. CDR3 coding DNA: TGTGCCAGCAGTTCGACAGGGAGACGCAATCAGCCCCAGCATTTT. Amino acids: CASSSTGRRNQPQHF. The variable domain in full, with the rest retrieved from reference TRBV28 and TRBJ1-5, is DVKVTQSSRYLVKRTGEKVFLECVQDMDHENMFWYRQDPGLGLRLIYFSYDVKMKEKGDIPEGYSVSREKKERFSLILESASTNQTSMYLCASSSTGRRNQPQHFGDGTRLSIL.

The chain has TRBV11-1 and TRBJ2-3; 8 bases are shared with TRBD2. This CDR3 region has 16 residues. The V gene's germline CDR1 is SGHAT and CDR2 FQDESV (reference sequence). The ends lost 5 bases at V and 1 base at J; junction bases unmatched: 8. CDR3 DNA sequence: TGTGCCAGCAGCCCCCCCGCGGGGGGAGGCACAGATACGCAGTATTTT. It is translated as CASSPPAGGGTDTQYF.

This chain uses TRBV6-2 or TRBV6-3 with TRBJ1-1; 9 bases align to TRBD1. With 6 bases clipped from V and 0 bases from J, the junction kept 14 bases outside the gene matches. CDR1 MNHEY and CDR2 SVGEGT come from the germline V gene. This CDR3 region has 18 residues. The CDR3 nucleotides are TGTGCCAGCAGATTTACCTACAGGGGGCTAGTTATGAACACTGAAGCTTTCTTT. This codes for CASRFTYRGLVMNTEAFF.

Ten or more counts support this clonotype. The chain joins TRBV28 to TRBJ1-5, with TRBD1 as a possible D gene (5 bases). Germline CDR1 reads MDHEN; CDR2 reads SYDVKM. The V and J ends lost 7 bases and 6 bases respectively, with 25 bases between them. The CDR3 spans 17 residues. CDR3: CASTGVFVVGDPQPQHF. The DNA of the CDR3 is TGTGCCAGCACCGGGGTGTTCGTTGTTGGGGACCCTCAGCCCCAGCATTTT.

This clonotype appeared many times. The chain couples TRBV7-2 to TRBJ2-3; D may be TRBD2 (6 bases). The ends were cut back, 4 bases at V and 5 bases at J, with 13 bases in the middle. CDR1 is SGHTA, CDR2 FQGNSA, per germline. The CDR3 extends over 14 amino acids. CDR3 bases: TGTGCCAGCAGCTCCCGGAGGAGGGGAGATACGCAGTATTTT. Translated: CASSSRRRGDTQYF.

This sequence joins TRBV29-1 and TRBJ2-1; no clear D gene. The germline gives CDR1 SQVTM, CDR2 ANQGSEA. Trimming cost V 2 bases and J 8 bases, with 16 bases left between them. The CDR3 loop spans 14 amino acids. CDR3 loop: CSVERPNLPHEQFF. The CDR3 bases are TGCAGCGTTGAAAGACCGAATCTCCCCCATGAGCAGTTCTTC.